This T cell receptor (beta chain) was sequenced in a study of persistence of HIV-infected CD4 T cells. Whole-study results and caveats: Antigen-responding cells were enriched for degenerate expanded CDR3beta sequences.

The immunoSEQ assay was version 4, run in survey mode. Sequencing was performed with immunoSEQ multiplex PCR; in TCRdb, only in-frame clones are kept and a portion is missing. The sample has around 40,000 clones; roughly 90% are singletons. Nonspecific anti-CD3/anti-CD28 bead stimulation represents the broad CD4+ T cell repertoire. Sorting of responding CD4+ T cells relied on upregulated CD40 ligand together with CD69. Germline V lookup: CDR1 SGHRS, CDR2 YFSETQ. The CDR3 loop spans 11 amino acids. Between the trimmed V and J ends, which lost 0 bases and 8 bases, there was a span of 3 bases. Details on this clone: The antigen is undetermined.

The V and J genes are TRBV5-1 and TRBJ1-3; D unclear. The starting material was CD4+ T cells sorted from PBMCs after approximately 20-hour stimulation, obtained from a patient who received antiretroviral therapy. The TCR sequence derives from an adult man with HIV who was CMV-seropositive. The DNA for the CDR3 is TGCGCCAGCAGCTTGGGGGACACCATATATTTT. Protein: CASSLGDTIYF.